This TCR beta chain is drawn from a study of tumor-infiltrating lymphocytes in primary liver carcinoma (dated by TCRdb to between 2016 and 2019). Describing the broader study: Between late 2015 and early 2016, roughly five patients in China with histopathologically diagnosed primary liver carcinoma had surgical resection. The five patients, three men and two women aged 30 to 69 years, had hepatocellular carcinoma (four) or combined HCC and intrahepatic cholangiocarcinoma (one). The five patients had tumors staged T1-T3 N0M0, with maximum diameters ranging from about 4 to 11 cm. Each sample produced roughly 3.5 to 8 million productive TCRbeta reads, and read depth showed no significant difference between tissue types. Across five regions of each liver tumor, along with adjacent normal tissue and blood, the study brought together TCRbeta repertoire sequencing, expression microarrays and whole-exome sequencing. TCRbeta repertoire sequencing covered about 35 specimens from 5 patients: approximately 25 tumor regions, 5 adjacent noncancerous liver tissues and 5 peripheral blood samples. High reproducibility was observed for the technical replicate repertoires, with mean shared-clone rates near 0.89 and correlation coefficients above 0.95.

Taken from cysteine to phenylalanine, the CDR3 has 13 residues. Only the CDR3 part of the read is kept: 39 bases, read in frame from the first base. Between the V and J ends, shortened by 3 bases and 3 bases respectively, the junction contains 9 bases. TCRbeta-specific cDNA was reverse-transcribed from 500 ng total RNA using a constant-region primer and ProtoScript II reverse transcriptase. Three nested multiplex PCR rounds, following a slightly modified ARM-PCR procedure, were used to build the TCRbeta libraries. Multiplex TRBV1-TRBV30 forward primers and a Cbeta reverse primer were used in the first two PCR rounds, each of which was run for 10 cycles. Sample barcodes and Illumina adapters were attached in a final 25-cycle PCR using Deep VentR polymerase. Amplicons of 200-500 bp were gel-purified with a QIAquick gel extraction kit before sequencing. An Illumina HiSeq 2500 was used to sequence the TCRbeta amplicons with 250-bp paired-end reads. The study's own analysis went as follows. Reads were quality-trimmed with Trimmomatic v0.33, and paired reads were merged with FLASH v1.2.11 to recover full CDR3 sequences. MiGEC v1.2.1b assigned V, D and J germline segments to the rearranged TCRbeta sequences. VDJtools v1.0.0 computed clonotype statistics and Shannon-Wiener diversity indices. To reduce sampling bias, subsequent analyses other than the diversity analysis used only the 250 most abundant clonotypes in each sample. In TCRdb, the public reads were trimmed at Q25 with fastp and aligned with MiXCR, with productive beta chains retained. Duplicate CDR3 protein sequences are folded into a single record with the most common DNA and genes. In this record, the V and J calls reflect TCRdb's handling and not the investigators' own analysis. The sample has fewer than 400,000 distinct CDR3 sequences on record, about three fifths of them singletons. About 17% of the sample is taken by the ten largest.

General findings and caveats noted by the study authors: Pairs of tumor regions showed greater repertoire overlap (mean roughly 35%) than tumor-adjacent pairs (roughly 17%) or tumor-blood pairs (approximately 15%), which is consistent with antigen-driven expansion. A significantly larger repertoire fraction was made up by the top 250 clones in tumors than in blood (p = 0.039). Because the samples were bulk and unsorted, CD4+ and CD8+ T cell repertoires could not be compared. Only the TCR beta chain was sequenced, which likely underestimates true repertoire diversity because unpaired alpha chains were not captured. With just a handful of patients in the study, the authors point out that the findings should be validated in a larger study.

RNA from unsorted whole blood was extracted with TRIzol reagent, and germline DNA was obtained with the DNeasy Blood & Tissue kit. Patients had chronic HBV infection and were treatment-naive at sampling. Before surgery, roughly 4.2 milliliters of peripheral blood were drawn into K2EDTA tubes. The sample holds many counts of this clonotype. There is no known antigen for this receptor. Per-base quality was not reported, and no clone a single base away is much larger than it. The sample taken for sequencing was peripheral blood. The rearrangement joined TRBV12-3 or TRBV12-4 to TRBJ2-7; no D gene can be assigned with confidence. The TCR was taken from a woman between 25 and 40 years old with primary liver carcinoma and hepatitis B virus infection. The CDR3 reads CASSLSLNYEQYF. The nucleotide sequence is TGTGCCAGCAGTTTGTCCCTGAACTACGAGCAGTACTTC.